This T cell receptor beta chain was identified in a study of blood T cells in healthy people across ages. Together with a sample-barcoded 5' primer, a J-beta primer mix was included in a second PCR lasting about 6 to 12 cycles. MiXCR was run by TCRdb on the 5' RACE reads, yielding one entry per CDR3 protein. The sample includes 700,000 or so distinct CDR3 sequences, roughly 20% of them seen just once. The CDR3 sequence is 13 residues long. Germline values: CDR1 SGHRS, CDR2 YFSETQ. The clonotype originates from a man aged 70 or older in good health. The specimen was blood. V and J are TRBV5-1 and TRBJ2-1; tentatively, D is TRBD1 (6 bases). TRBJ2-7 matches the DNA end more closely, so the J call is doubtful. CDR3 sequence (DNA): TGCGCCAGCAGCTCGGGACATACCACCGAGCAGTACTTC. This sequence encodes CASSSGHTTEQYF.